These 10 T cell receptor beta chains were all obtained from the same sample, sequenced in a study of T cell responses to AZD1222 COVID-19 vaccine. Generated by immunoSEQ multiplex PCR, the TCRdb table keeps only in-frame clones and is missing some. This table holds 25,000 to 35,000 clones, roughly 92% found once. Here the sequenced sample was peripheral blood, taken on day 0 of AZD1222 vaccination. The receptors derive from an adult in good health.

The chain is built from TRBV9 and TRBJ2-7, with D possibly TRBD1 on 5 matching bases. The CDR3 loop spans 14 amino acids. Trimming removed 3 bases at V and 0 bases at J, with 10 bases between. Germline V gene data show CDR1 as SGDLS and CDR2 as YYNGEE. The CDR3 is CASSESGSSYEQYF. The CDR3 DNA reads TGTGCCAGCAGCGAATCAGGGTCCTCCTACGAGCAGTACTTC.

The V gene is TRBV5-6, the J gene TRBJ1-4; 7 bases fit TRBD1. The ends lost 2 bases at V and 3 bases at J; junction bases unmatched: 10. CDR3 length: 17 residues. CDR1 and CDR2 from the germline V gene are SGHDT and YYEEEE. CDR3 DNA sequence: TGTGCCAGCAGCTTCCAGACAGGGTTTGCGCCTAATGAAAAACTGTTTTTT. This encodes CASSFQTGFAPNEKLFF.

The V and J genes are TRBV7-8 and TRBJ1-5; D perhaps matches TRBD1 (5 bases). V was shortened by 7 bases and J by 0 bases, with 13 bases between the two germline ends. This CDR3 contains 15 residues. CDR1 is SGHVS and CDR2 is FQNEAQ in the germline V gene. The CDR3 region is CASTASGYSNQPQHF. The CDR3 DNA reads TGTGCCAGCACCGCGTCAGGGTATAGCAATCAGCCCCAGCATTTT.

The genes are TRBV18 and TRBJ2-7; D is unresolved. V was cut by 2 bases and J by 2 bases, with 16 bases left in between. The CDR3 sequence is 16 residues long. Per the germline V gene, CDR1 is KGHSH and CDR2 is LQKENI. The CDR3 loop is CASSPSGSIRTYEQYF. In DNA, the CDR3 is TGTGCCAGCTCACCATCTGGGTCCATCCGAACCTACGAGCAGTACTTC.

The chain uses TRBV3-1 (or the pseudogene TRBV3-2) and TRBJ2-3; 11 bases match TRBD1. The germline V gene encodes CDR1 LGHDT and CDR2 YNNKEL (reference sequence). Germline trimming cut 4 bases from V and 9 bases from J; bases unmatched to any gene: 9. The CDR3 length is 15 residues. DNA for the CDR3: TGTGCCAGCAGCCGAAGGACAGGGGGCGAGGGGACGCAGTATTTT. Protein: CASSRRTGGEGTQYF.

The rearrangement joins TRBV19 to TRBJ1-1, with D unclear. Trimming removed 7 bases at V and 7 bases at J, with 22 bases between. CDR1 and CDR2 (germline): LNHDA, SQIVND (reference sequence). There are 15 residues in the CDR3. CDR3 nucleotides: TGTGCCAGTACCCCTCTGGGTGTTTGGGCAATTGAAGCTTTCTTT. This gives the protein CASTPLGVWAIEAFF.

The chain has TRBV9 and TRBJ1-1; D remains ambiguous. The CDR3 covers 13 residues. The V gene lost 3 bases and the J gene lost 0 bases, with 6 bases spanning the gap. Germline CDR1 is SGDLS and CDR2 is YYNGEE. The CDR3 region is CASSAHMNTEAFF. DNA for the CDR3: TGTGCCAGCAGCGCCCACATGAACACTGAAGCTTTCTTT.

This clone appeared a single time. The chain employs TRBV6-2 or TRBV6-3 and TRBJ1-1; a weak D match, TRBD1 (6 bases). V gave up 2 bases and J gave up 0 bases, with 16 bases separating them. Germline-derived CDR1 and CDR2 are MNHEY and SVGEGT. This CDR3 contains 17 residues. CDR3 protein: CASSYRPQGTMNTEAFF. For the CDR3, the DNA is TGTGCCAGCAGTTACCGTCCCCAGGGGACAATGAACACTGAAGCTTTCTTT.

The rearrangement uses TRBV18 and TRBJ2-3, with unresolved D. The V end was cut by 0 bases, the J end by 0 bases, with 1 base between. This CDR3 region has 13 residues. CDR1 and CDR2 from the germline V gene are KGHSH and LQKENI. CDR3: CASSPPSTDTQYF. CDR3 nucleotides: TGTGCCAGCTCACCACCGAGCACAGATACGCAGTATTTT.

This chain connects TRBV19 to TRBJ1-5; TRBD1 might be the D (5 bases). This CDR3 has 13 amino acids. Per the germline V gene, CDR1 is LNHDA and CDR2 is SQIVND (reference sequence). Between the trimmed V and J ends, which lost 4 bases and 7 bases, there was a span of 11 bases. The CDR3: CASSTREGQPQHF. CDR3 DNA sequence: TGTGCCAGTAGTACCAGGGAAGGCCAGCCCCAGCATTTT.